The 7 T cell receptor beta chains below come from one sample, sequenced in a study of shared clonotypes between healthy human individuals. TCRdb's copy holds only in-frame clones and misses some; the assay was immunoSEQ multiplex PCR. The sample comprises roughly 2.2 million clones, under 95% of which are singletons, and around 0.4% rests with the top ten. The source material was naive CD4+ T cells from PBMCs. Specified subset: CD45RA+ positively selected. These receptors all come from a man between 18 and 35 years old in good health. Some clones in this sample may be carry-over from other donors' samples.

The V call is TRBV19, the J call TRBJ2-5; 12 positions agree with TRBD2. With V trimmed by 10 bases and J by 4 bases, 4 bases remained unmatched. The CDR3 covers 13 residues. The V gene's germline CDR1 is LNHDA and CDR2 SQIVND (reference sequence). CDR3 residues: CATKTSGRETQYF. Written as DNA, the CDR3 is TGTGCCACTAAGACTAGCGGGAGAGAGACCCAGTACTTC.

The chain employs TRBV5-1 and TRBJ1-1; D call uncertain. Germline-derived CDR1 and CDR2 are SGHRS and YFSETQ. This CDR3 contains 12 residues. The V end lost 4 bases, the J end lost 5 bases, and 9 bases lay between the germline ends. The CDR3 DNA reads as TGCGCCAGCAGCGTAGATGTGACTGAAGCTTTCTTT. This gives the protein CASSVDVTEAFF.

The genes are TRBV28 and TRBJ2-5; no reliable D call. Germline CDR1 and CDR2: MDHEN and SYDVKM. The CDR3 contains 15 residues. Trimming took 8 bases from V and 2 from J, leaving 18 bases between them. Here the CDR3 DNA reads TGTGCCAGCGGTATGGGCGGCCGTTTACAAGAGACCCAGTACTTC. It is translated as CASGMGGRLQETQYF.

This clone was detected once. The chain uses TRBV10-3 and TRBJ1-1; 8 positions match TRBD1. After removal of 0 bases from V and 4 bases from J, the junction contained 4 bases not matched to a gene. The CDR3 sequence is 15 residues long. Germline assignment: CDR1 ENHRY and CDR2 SYGVKD. CDR3 DNA: TGTGCCATCAGTGAGTCGTTTACAGGGGGCACTGAAGCTTTCTTT. Its protein product is CAISESFTGGTEAFF.

Concerning this clone: The sample contains more than one DNA sequence encoding this CDR3. The chain is built from TRBV9 and TRBJ2-1; 8 positions match TRBD2. V dropped 2 bases and J dropped 0; count of bases not matched to a gene: 7. CDR3 size: 17 residues. Germline V lookup: CDR1 SGDLS, CDR2 YYNGEE. CDR3 region: CASSVGLAESSYNEQFF. DNA for the CDR3: TGTGCCAGCAGCGTCGGACTAGCAGAAAGCTCCTACAATGAGCAGTTCTTC.

V usage is TRBV7-2 and J usage is TRBJ2-1, with unresolved D. V was pared by 0 bases and J by 2 bases, with 5 bases between. CDR1 is SGHTA, CDR2 FQGNSA, per germline. The CDR3 sequence is 14 residues long. The CDR3 DNA is TGTGCCAGCAGCTTAGCGCCGACCTACAATGAGCAGTTCTTC. This codes for CASSLAPTYNEQFF.

The rearrangement joins TRBV15 to TRBJ1-4; D unresolved. The V gene lost 1 base and the J gene lost 8 bases, with 11 bases spanning the gap. CDR3 length: 14 amino acids. In germline, CDR1 is LNHNV, CDR2 YYDKDF (reference sequence). The CDR3 region has the DNA TGTGCCACCAGCAGAGCGACGGGAGGGGAAAAACTGTTTTTT. It translates to CATSRATGGEKLFF.